The clone carrying this TCR beta chain was detected only a few times. The data derive from a study of regulatory T cells in long-lasting Graves disease. This CDR3 is 14 amino acids long. Per the germline V gene, CDR1 is DFQATT and CDR2 is SNEGSKA (reference sequence). Trimming took off 2 bases at V and 5 bases at J, with 15 bases between the two ends. Libraries of TCR beta came from iRepertoire HTBI primers plus Arm-PCR of CDR3 regions. One entry per CDR3 protein results from TCRdb running MiXCR on the multiplex PCR reads. The repertoire includes 600,000 to 850,000 distinct CDR3 sequences, approximately 29% of them detected once, and roughly 40% sits in the top ten. Regarding time point: persistent/refractory GD, antithyroid drugs over 5 years with positive TRAb. TCR sequences were obtained from RNA taken from PBMCs.

The sample in question was peripheral blood mononuclear cells (PBMCs), obtained when the disease was refractory, from a patient treated with antithyroid drugs. The chain has TRBV20-1 and TRBJ2-5, with TRBD2 as a possible D gene (6 bases). The receptor was derived from a female donor with Graves disease. The CDR3 reads CSARSTRGGETQYF. CDR3 sequence (DNA): TGCAGTGCTAGATCGACTAGAGGTGGTGAGACCCAGTACTTC.